The rows below give T cell receptor beta chains drawn from one sample of a study of CD8+ T cells in alopecia areata. The protocol was immunoSEQ multiplex PCR, while the TCRdb copy is restricted to in-frame clones and leaves out a portion. The sample holds 170,000 or so clones, roughly three fifths seen once. The sequences come from CD8+ T cells sorted from blood, collected at week 24, from a patient treated with tofacitinib. Receptors were obtained from a human donor with alopecia areata. The CDR3 runs from the conserved cysteine through the conserved F or W. A D gene is named only where the DNA matches it firmly. Size tells how often a clone was seen (once, few, many) or the class of an expanded clone, and some rows leave it out.

v_call	d_call	j_call	clone_size	cdr3_aa	cdr3_nt
TRBV4-1	NA	TRBJ1-1	few	CASSQNLNTEAFF	TGCGCCAGCAGCCAGAATTTGAACACTGAAGCTTTCTTT
TRBV5-5	NA	TRBJ2-5	NA	CASGALPGQEETQYF	TGTGCCAGCGGCGCGCTCCCCGGACAAGAAGAGACCCAGTACTTC
TRBV7-8	NA	TRBJ2-2	few	CASSLTGTGELFF	TGTGCCAGCAGCTTAACAGGGACCGGGGAGCTGTTTTTT
TRBV29-1	TRBD1	TRBJ2-6	NA	CSVETGQENSGANVLTF	TGCAGCGTTGAGACGGGACAGGAAAACTCTGGGGCCAACGTCCTGACTTTC
TRBV6-5	TRBD1	TRBJ2-7	NA	CATFRQGSYEQYF	TGTGCCACCTTTAGACAGGGTTCCTACGAGCAGTACTTC
TRBV14	NA	TRBJ2-1	NA	CASSQVGRGNEQFF	TGTGCCAGCAGCCAAGTGGGGAGGGGGAATGAGCAGTTCTTC
TRBV7-9	NA	TRBJ1-4	once	CASSQNNEKLFF	TGTGCCAGCAGCCAGAACAATGAAAAACTGTTTTTT
TRBV25-1	TRBD1	TRBJ2-3	NA	CASSEYRDRITDTQYF	TGTGCCAGCAGTGAATACCGGGACAGGATTACAGATACGCAGTATTTT
TRBV6-6	NA	TRBJ1-2	NA	CASSYSVRPNYGYTF	TGTGCCAGCAGTTACTCGGTTAGGCCTAACTATGGCTACACCTTC
TRBV30	NA	TRBJ1-6	NA	CAWSVGNSPLHF	TGTGCCTGGAGTGTCGGTAATTCACCCCTCCACTTT
TRBV19	NA	TRBJ1-1	NA	CASSIAPGWTEAFF	TGTGCCAGTAGTATAGCCCCTGGGTGGACTGAAGCTTTCTTT
TRBV29-1	NA	TRBJ2-7	few	CSVAGMGPYEQYF	TGCAGCGTTGCCGGGATGGGACCCTACGAGCAGTACTTC
TRBV11-3	NA	TRBJ2-7	NA	CASTVGTPYEQYF	TGTGCCAGCACCGTGGGGACACCATACGAGCAGTACTTC
TRBV30	NA	TRBJ2-1	once	CAWSSQGYEQFF	TGTGCCTGGAGTAGCCAGGGGTATGAGCAGTTCTTC
TRBV5-1	TRBD1	TRBJ2-1	NA	CASSLGDRGSYNEQFF	TGCGCCAGCAGCTTGGGGGACAGGGGTTCCTACAATGAGCAGTTCTTC
TRBV25-1	NA	TRBJ2-1	NA	CASSFTSPYNEQFF	TGTGCCAGCAGCTTTACTTCCCCCTACAATGAGCAGTTCTTC
TRBV6-6	TRBD1	TRBJ2-4	NA	CASSRDRADIQYF	TGTGCCAGCAGCCGGGACAGGGCGGACATTCAGTACTTC
TRBV13	NA	TRBJ1-1	NA	CASSLGGAEAFF	TGTGCCAGCAGCTTAGGAGGAGCTGAAGCTTTCTTT
TRBV2	TRBD1	TRBJ1-3	NA	CASSGYEGSGTGPLLSGNTIYF	TGTGCCAGCAGCGGCTACGAGGGTTCCGGGACAGGTCCCTTACTCTCTGGAAACACCATATATTTT
TRBV9	NA	TRBJ2-4	NA	CASSGRQLAKNIQYF	TGTGCCAGCAGCGGACGCCAACTAGCCAAAAACATTCAGTACTTC
TRBV30	NA	TRBJ2-3	NA	CAWSPSTDTQYF	TGTGCCTGGAGTCCTAGCACAGATACGCAGTATTTT
TRBV7-9	NA	TRBJ2-2	few	CASTAGELFF	TGTGCCAGCACGGCCGGGGAGCTGTTTTTT
TRBV9	NA	TRBJ2-3	NA	CASSVGLGDTQYF	TGTGCCAGCAGCGTAGGGCTGGGGGATACGCAGTATTTT
TRBV9	NA	TRBJ2-1	NA	CASSVAQVRNEQFF	TGTGCCAGCAGCGTAGCTCAGGTACGCAATGAGCAGTTCTTC
TRBV4-2	TRBD1	TRBJ2-7	few	CASSPLIGQGPYEQYF	TGTGCCAGCAGCCCACTCATAGGACAGGGCCCCTACGAGCAGTACTTC
TRBV4-1	NA	TRBJ2-1	NA	CASSDRDGGLDEQFF	TGCGCCAGCAGCGACCGGGACGGGGGGCTGGATGAGCAGTTCTTC
TRBV6-5	NA	TRBJ2-4	NA	CASSYGNIQYF	TGTGCCAGCAGTTACGGCAACATTCAGTACTTC
TRBV5-1	TRBD1	TRBJ1-1	NA	CASSFGTGGGTEAFF	TGCGCCAGCAGCTTCGGGACAGGGGGAGGGACTGAAGCTTTCTTT
TRBV5-1	TRBD1	TRBJ2-7	NA	CASSLDPGQGNEQYF	TGCGCCAGCAGCTTAGACCCGGGACAGGGAAACGAGCAGTACTTC
TRBV15	NA	TRBJ2-1	NA	CATSRDLNYYEQFF	TGTGCCACCAGCAGAGATTTGAACTACTATGAGCAGTTCTTC
TRBV29-1	TRBD2	TRBJ2-7	once	CSVQGLAGGYNEQYF	TGCAGCGTCCAGGGACTAGCGGGGGGGTACAACGAGCAGTACTTC
TRBV15	TRBD2	TRBJ2-5	few	CATSDSGGAQETQYF	TGTGCCACCAGCGATAGCGGGGGGGCCCAAGAGACCCAGTACTTC
TRBV7-9	TRBD2	TRBJ2-7	once	CASSPGGWDGYYEQYF	TGTGCCAGCAGCCCGGGAGGGTGGGACGGATACTACGAGCAGTACTTC
TRBV2	TRBD2	TRBJ2-3	NA	CASMRVPSGGTDTQYF	TGTGCCAGCATGAGAGTGCCTAGCGGGGGGACAGATACGCAGTATTTT
TRBV2	TRBD1	TRBJ1-5	NA	CASVAGGGNQPQHF	TGTGCCAGTGTAGCAGGGGGCGGCAATCAGCCCCAGCATTTT
TRBV5-1	TRBD2	TRBJ2-1	NA	CASSLTSGGDNEQFF	TGCGCCAGCAGCTTGACTAGCGGGGGGGACAATGAGCAGTTCTTC
TRBV7-4	NA	TRBJ2-1	few	CAEGLDSYNEQFF	TGTGCCGAAGGACTCGACTCCTACAATGAGCAGTTCTTC
TRBV5-1	TRBD1	TRBJ1-1	NA	CASSLPQGGNTEAFF	TGCGCCAGCAGCTTACCACAGGGGGGGAACACTGAAGCTTTCTTT
TRBV6-6	NA	TRBJ2-7	few	CASSARSYEQYF	TGTGCCAGCAGTGCCAGGTCCTACGAGCAGTACTTC
TRBV18	TRBD2	TRBJ2-2	once	CASSPTSGTRNTGELFF	TGTGCCAGCTCACCAACTAGCGGGACACGGAACACCGGGGAGCTGTTTTTT